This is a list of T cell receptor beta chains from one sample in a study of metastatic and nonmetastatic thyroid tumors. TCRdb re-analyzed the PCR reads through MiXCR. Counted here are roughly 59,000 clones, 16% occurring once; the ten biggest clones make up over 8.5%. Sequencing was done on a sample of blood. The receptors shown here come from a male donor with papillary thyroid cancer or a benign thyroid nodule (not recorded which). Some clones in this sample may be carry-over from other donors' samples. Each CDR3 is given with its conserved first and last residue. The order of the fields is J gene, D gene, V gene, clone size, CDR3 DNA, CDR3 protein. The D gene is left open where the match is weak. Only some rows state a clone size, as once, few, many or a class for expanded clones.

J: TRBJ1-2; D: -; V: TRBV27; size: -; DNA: TGTGCCAGCAGTCCTACAGGGATTTCTGGCTACACCTTC; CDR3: CASSPTGISGYTF
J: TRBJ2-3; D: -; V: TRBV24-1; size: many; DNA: TGTGCCACCAGTGACCCCACTGGCGGGGCGCCGGGAGATACGCAGTATTTT; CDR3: CATSDPTGGAPGDTQYF
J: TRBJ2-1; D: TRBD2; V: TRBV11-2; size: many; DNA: TGTGCCAGCAGCTTATGGGTTCAGGGAGGGCAGAATGAGCAGTTCTTC; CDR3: CASSLWVQGGQNEQFF
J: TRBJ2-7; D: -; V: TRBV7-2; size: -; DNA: TGTGCCAGCAGCCTTCAGGGATCCAACGAGCAGTACTTC; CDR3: CASSLQGSNEQYF
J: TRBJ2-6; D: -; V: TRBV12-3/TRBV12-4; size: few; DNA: TGTGCCAGCAGTTTGTTAGATGTTGCCAACGTCCTGACTTTC; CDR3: CASSLLDVANVLTF
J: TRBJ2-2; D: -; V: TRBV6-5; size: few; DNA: TGTGCCAGCCCTCCCGGTCGGTCGGGGGGCACGAACACCGGGGAGCTGTTTTTT; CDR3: CASPPGRSGGTNTGELFF
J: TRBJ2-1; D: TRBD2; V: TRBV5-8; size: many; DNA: TGTGCCAGCATGGTAAGCGGGGGGAGCTCCTACAATGAGCAGTTCTTC; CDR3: CASMVSGGSSYNEQFF
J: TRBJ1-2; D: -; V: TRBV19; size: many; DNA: TGTGCCAGTAGTATAGATCAATCGTCGGCGGGAATACGCTATGGCTACACCTTC; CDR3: CASSIDQSSAGIRYGYTF
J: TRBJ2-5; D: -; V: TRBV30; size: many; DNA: TGTGCCTGGAAGGGGGGTGTCGGGACCCAGTACTTC; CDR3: CAWKGGVGTQYF
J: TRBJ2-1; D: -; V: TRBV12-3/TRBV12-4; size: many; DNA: TGTGCCAGCAGTTTAAAACAGGGCAATGAGCAGTTCTTC; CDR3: CASSLKQGNEQFF
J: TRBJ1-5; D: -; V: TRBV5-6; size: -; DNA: TGTGCCAGCAGCTTGGCGGGGGGGAATCAGCCCCATCATTTT; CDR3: CASSLAGGNQPHHF
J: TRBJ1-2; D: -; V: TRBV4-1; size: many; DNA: TGCGCCAGCTACCGAAGGGACTATGGCTACACCTTC; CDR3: CASYRRDYGYTF
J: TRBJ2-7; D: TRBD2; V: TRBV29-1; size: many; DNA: TGCAGCGCCACGGAGGACCCTACGCCGGGAGGGCAGTACTTC; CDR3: CSATEDPTPGGQYF
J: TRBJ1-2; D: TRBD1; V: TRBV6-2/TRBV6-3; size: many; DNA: TGTGCCAGCAGTTACCGCCCCCCTGCAGGGGGACATGGCTACACCTTC; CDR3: CASSYRPPAGGHGYTF
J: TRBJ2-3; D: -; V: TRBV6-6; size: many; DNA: TGTGCCAGCAGTTACGCCGCCGGGGGTACAGGGCGCACAGATACGCAGTATTTT; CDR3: CASSYAAGGTGRTDTQYF
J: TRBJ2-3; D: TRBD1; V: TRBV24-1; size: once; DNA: TGTGCCACCAGTTATAGACGGGACAGGACGCCCACAGATACGCAGTATTTT; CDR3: CATSYRRDRTPTDTQYF
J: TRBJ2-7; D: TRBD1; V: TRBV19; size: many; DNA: TGTGCCAGTAGTACTCTTTCAGGGGGCGATATCTACGAGCAGTACTTC; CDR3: CASSTLSGGDIYEQYF
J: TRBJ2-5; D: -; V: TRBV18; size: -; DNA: TGTGCCAGCACGAGACAGGACAGAGAGACCCAGTACTTC; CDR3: CASTRQDRETQYF
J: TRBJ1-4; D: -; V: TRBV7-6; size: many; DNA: TGTGCCAGCAGCTTAGCTTCGGGAGGGAGGAAGGTTGAAAAACTGTTTTTT; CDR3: CASSLASGGRKVEKLFF
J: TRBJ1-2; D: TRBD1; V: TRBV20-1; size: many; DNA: TGCAGTGCTAGAGACGGGACAGGGCAAAATGGCTACACCTTC; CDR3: CSARDGTGQNGYTF